Listed below are T cell receptor beta chains from one sample, sequenced in a study of T cell responses to AZD1222 COVID-19 vaccine. Clones were read by immunoSEQ multiplex PCR, and TCRdb kept only the in-frame ones, dropping some. The sample yields around 69,000 clones, about 88% seen once. This specimen was peripheral blood, taken on day 0 of AZD1222 vaccination. The source of these receptors is an adult in good health. The CDR3 runs from the conserved cysteine through the conserved F or W. A D gene is named only where the DNA matches it firmly. For some rows the clone size is stated as once, few or many, or as a class when expanded; others skip it.

TRBV3-1/TRBV3-2	TRBJ2-3	TRBD2	NA	CASSSTGTSFSYTDTQYF	TGTGCCAGCAGCTCAACCGGGACTAGCTTTTCCTACACAGATACGCAGTATTTT
TRBV7-8	TRBJ2-1	NA	NA	CASSSPGPEMGQFF	TGTGCCAGCAGCTCACCGGGACCCGAGATGGGGCAGTTCTTC
TRBV11-2	TRBJ2-1	NA	NA	CASSLAGADNEQFF	TGTGCCAGCAGCTTAGCGGGAGCTGACAATGAGCAGTTCTTC
TRBV28	TRBJ2-2	TRBD1	NA	CASTKQGFTGELFF	TGTGCCAGCACGAAACAGGGGTTCACCGGGGAGCTGTTTTTT
TRBV28	TRBJ1-5	TRBD1	NA	CASSLRTGWIQPQHF	TGTGCCAGCAGTTTAAGGACAGGGTGGATTCAGCCCCAGCATTTT
TRBV27	TRBJ1-4	TRBD1	NA	CASSSRGQGRNEKLFF	TGTGCCAGCAGCTCCCGTGGACAGGGACGAAATGAAAAACTGTTTTTT
TRBV5-1	TRBJ2-7	TRBD1	NA	CASSPTGGLDYEQYF	TGCGCCAGCAGCCCGACAGGGGGCCTTGACTACGAGCAGTACTTC
TRBV19	TRBJ1-2	TRBD1	NA	CASSSRQGAGLGYTF	TGTGCCAGTAGTAGTCGACAGGGGGCAGGACTTGGCTACACCTTC
TRBV24-1	TRBJ1-2	NA	NA	CATSTYSYGYTF	TGTGCCACCAGTACTTACAGCTATGGCTACACCTTC
TRBV7-2	TRBJ1-1	NA	NA	CASSAQAYTEAFF	TGTGCCAGCAGCGCACAGGCGTACACTGAAGCTTTCTTT
TRBV6-5	TRBJ2-1	NA	NA	CASTIRDPGWEQFF	TGTGCCAGCACCATCCGGGACCCCGGCTGGGAGCAGTTCTTC
TRBV5-1	TRBJ2-2	TRBD1	few	CASSPGQTTGELFF	TGCGCCAGCAGCCCGGGACAGACCACCGGGGAGCTGTTTTTT
TRBV27	TRBJ2-7	NA	NA	CASSWGGGNGEQYF	TGTGCCAGCAGTTGGGGAGGGGGCAATGGCGAGCAGTACTTC
TRBV6-1	TRBJ2-5	NA	NA	CASSDDWSLQETQYF	TGTGCCAGCAGTGACGATTGGTCTCTACAAGAGACCCAGTACTTC
TRBV19	TRBJ2-7	TRBD1	NA	CATGTAQSYEQYF	TGTGCCACCGGGACAGCCCAATCCTACGAGCAGTACTTC
TRBV5-1	TRBJ1-2	TRBD1	NA	CASSLDRGDGYTF	TGCGCCAGCAGCTTGGACAGGGGGGATGGCTACACCTTC
TRBV12-5	TRBJ2-2	NA	NA	CASGLGLGGELFF	TGTGCTAGTGGTTTGGGTCTCGGCGGGGAGCTGTTTTTT
TRBV29-1	TRBJ1-1	NA	NA	CSVHHPGAIGGEAFF	TGCAGCGTTCATCACCCGGGGGCGATAGGAGGTGAAGCTTTCTTT
TRBV7-9	TRBJ2-7	NA	NA	CASSQDSRPYEQYF	TGTGCCAGCAGCCAGGACAGCCGCCCCTACGAGCAGTACTTC
TRBV7-2	TRBJ2-5	NA	once	CASSLQETQYF	TGTGCCAGCAGCTTACAAGAGACCCAGTACTTC
TRBV18	TRBJ2-1	TRBD2	NA	CASSPLTSGSSEQFF	TGTGCCAGCTCACCACTCACTAGCGGGAGCAGTGAGCAGTTCTTC
TRBV7-9	TRBJ1-2	NA	NA	CASSPPTRDYTF	TGTGCCAGCAGCCCCCCGACCAGGGACTACACCTTC
TRBV5-1	TRBJ2-7	TRBD1	NA	CASSQWTGRDDF	TGCGCCAGCAGCCAATGGACAGGAAGGGACGACTTC
TRBV19	TRBJ1-5	NA	NA	CASRKRGGNQPQHF	TGTGCCAGCCGTAAACGGGGAGGGAATCAGCCCCAGCATTTT
TRBV6-6	TRBJ2-7	TRBD2	NA	CASSFPGGNEQYF	TGTGCCAGCAGTTTTCCCGGGGGGAACGAGCAGTACTTC
TRBV5-1	TRBJ1-2	NA	NA	CASSLDGQPGLGYTF	TGCGCCAGCAGCTTGGATGGACAGCCAGGCCTTGGCTACACCTTC
TRBV2	TRBJ1-2	NA	NA	CASSYPGRDGYTF	TGTGCCAGCAGCTACCCAGGGAGGGACGGCTACACCTTC
TRBV19	TRBJ1-2	NA	NA	CASSNDEGVYGYTF	TGTGCCAGTAGTAACGACGAGGGGGTTTATGGCTACACCTTC